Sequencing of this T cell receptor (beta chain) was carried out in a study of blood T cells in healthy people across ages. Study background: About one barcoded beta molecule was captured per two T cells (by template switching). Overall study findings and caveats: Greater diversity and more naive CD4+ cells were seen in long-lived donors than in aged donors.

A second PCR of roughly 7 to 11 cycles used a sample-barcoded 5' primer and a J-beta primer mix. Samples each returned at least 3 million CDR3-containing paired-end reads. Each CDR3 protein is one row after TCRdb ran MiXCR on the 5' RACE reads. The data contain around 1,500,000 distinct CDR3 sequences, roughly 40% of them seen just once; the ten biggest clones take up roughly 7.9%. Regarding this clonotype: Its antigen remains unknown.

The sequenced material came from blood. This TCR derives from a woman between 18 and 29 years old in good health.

CDR3 nucleotides: TGTGCCACCAGTGACCAACAGGGGTTCGGACAGCCCCAGCATTTT. Translating gives CATSDQQGFGQPQHF. The chain is built from TRBV24-1 and TRBJ1-5; 7 bases are a match to TRBD1. V was clipped by 4 bases and J by 7 bases; unmatched bases: 9. This CDR3 is 15 amino acids long. The germline gives CDR1 KGHDR, CDR2 SFDVKD.